This entry is about one T cell receptor beta chain. Antigen specificity is unknown. The sample belongs to a study of early T cells in non-severe SARS-CoV-2 infection. The wider study: The chains were unpaired, and the sequenced material was bulk RNA from unsorted whole blood.

The V gene lost 5 bases and the J gene lost 4 bases, with 12 bases spanning the gap. This CDR3 comprises 14 residues. The germline V gene has CDR1 SNHLY and CDR2 FYNNEI. Study-wide results and caveats: Matching with VDJdb favored anti-spike CD8 responses (missing private and CD4 specificities).

Individual cDNA molecules carried attached unique molecular identifiers. TCRdb re-called the 5' RACE reads through MiXCR, storing one row per CDR3 protein. The sample consists of 50,000 to 60,000 distinct CDR3 sequences, 8% to 13% of them appearing once. V is TRBV2 and J is TRBJ1-5, with D perhaps TRBD1 (6 bases). Input material: whole blood. The sequence was obtained from an adult who was a healthcare worker with PCR-confirmed SARS-CoV-2 infection or an uninfected control (not recorded which). The CDR3 loop is CASSTGGLNQPQHF. DNA of the CDR3: TGTGCCAGCAGTACCGGGGGCCTAAATCAGCCCCAGCATTTT.